These T cell receptor beta chains were read from a single sample in a study of T cell responses to AZD1222 COVID-19 vaccine. Clones were read by immunoSEQ multiplex PCR, and TCRdb kept only the in-frame ones, dropping some. This sample has fewer than 150,000 clones, with roughly 87% found just once. Sequencing was performed on peripheral blood, taken 28 days after the second AZD1222 dose. The origin of the receptors is an adult who received the AZD1222 COVID-19 vaccine. The CDR3 runs from the conserved cysteine through the conserved F or W. The order of the fields is D gene, J gene, V gene, clone size, CDR3 DNA, CDR3 protein. A D gene is named only where the DNA matches it firmly. Size tells how often a clone was seen (once, few, many) or the class of an expanded clone, and some rows leave it out.

NA TRBJ1-1 TRBV7-2 NA TGTGCCAGCAGCTCCGGGACGTTATGGAACACTGAAGCTTTCTTT CASSSGTLWNTEAFF
NA TRBJ2-7 TRBV27 NA TGTGCCAGCAGTCAAACCGCAGGGGTCGAGCAGTACTTC CASSQTAGVEQYF
NA TRBJ1-1 TRBV18 NA TGTGCCAGCTCACCAAACCCGTCCGCTGAAGCTTTCTTT CASSPNPSAEAFF
TRBD1 TRBJ1-1 TRBV5-1 NA TGCGCCAGCAGCTTGGACAGGGGGGGCACTGAAGCTTTCTTT CASSLDRGGTEAFF
NA TRBJ2-5 TRBV6-5 NA TGTGCCAGCACGCGCCCTACCCTACAAGAGACCCAGTACTTC CASTRPTLQETQYF
TRBD1 TRBJ1-2 TRBV6-5 NA TGTGCCAGCGCTACGAGGACAGGGGACTATGGCTACACCTTC CASATRTGDYGYTF
NA TRBJ1-1 TRBV5-6 once TGTGCCAGCAGCCCTAACCAGCCGGGGAGGGAAGCTTTCTTT CASSPNQPGREAFF
NA TRBJ1-6 TRBV7-9 NA TGTGCCAGCAGCCTCATGGGGGAAGGGTCACCCCTCCACTTT CASSLMGEGSPLHF
TRBD2 TRBJ2-1 TRBV5-1 NA TGCGCCAGCAGCTTGGTCCTTTACGGGAGGGGGTTCTTC CASSLVLYGRGFF
TRBD1 TRBJ1-6 TRBV4-1 NA TGCGCCAGCAGCTTACAGACAGGGAATAATTCACCCCTCCACTTT CASSLQTGNNSPLHF
TRBD1 TRBJ1-5 TRBV28 NA TGTGCCAGCAGGGGGGGACAGGGGGGTTTCCAGCCCCAGCATTTT CASRGGQGGFQPQHF
TRBD1 TRBJ1-2 TRBV19 NA TGTGCCAGTAGCTCGGGACAGGGAATTAATGGCTACACCTTC CASSSGQGINGYTF
NA TRBJ2-1 TRBV14 once TGTGCCAGCAGCCCACGGGGCCTCCGGACAGTAACCCGGGGAAATGAGCAGTTCTTC CASSPRGLRTVTRGNEQFF
NA TRBJ2-7 TRBV5-8 NA TGTGCCAGCAGCTTGGACCTCTACGAGCAGTACTTC CASSLDLYEQYF
NA TRBJ1-2 TRBV11-3 NA TGTGCCAGCAGCTCCCTGACATCCGACTATGGCTACACCTTC CASSSLTSDYGYTF
TRBD2 TRBJ2-1 TRBV10-1 NA TGCGCCAGCAGTGAGACAGCGGGAGTCGGCTTCAATGAGCAGTTCTTC CASSETAGVGFNEQFF
TRBD1 TRBJ2-7 TRBV29-1 NA TGCAGCGTTAACCAATTAGGGACAGGGGTTGGCTACGAGCAGTACTTC CSVNQLGTGVGYEQYF
NA TRBJ1-1 TRBV6-5 NA TGTGCCAGCAGTTACCACCCAGGGATTTGGAACACTGAAGCTTTCTTT CASSYHPGIWNTEAFF
NA TRBJ2-3 TRBV5-1 NA TGCGCCAGCAGCTTGGGTCCAACTAGCACAGATACGCAGTATTTT CASSLGPTSTDTQYF
NA TRBJ2-7 TRBV12-1 NA TGTGCCAGCAGCTTTGGGGAGACCCCCTCCTACGAGCAGTACTTC CASSFGETPSYEQYF
NA TRBJ1-3 TRBV11-2 NA TGTGCCAGCAGCTTAACGACAGGCCGTCATAGCTCTGGAAACACCATATATTTT CASSLTTGRHSSGNTIYF
NA TRBJ1-2 TRBV16 NA TGTGCCAGCAGCCAAGATAAGGGGAACTATGGCTACACCTTC CASSQDKGNYGYTF
NA TRBJ1-2 TRBV9 NA TGTGCCAGCAGCGTAGAGTACAGGGATCGGATATTTGCGGGCTACACCTTC CASSVEYRDRIFAGYTF
NA TRBJ2-1 TRBV3-1/TRBV3-2 NA TGTGCCAGCAGCCTCACTAGCTTGGCCAATGAGCAGTTCTTC CASSLTSLANEQFF
TRBD2 TRBJ2-1 TRBV10-1 NA TGCGCCAGCAGTGACCGAATGGCGGGAGGCTACAATGAGCAGTTCTTC CASSDRMAGGYNEQFF
NA TRBJ2-7 TRBV3-1/TRBV3-2 NA TGTGCCAGCAGCCAAGGACCCTGGGCCTACGAGCAGTACTTC CASSQGPWAYEQYF
NA TRBJ2-3 TRBV27 NA TGTGCCAGCAGTTTGAAACCAACAGATACGCAGTATTTT CASSLKPTDTQYF
NA TRBJ1-2 TRBV7-2 NA TGTGCCAGCAGCTCCTATTTGGGGGGCAGCTATGGCTACACCTTC CASSSYLGGSYGYTF
NA TRBJ1-2 TRBV9 NA TGTGCCAGCAGGGATGCCAATGGCTACACCTTC CASRDANGYTF
NA TRBJ1-2 TRBV28 once TGTGCCAGCAGTTTAATGGAACTTAACTATGGCTACACCTTC CASSLMELNYGYTF
NA TRBJ1-5 TRBV5-8 NA TGTGCCAGCAGCTCACAGTGGCAGCCCCAGCATTTT CASSSQWQPQHF
NA TRBJ2-5 TRBV11-3 NA TGTGCCAGCAGCTTCGGACTAATGTCAGAAGAGACCCAGTACTTC CASSFGLMSEETQYF
NA TRBJ2-3 TRBV5-5 once TGTGCCAGCAGACCACGAGTCACAGATACGCAGTATTTT CASRPRVTDTQYF
TRBD1 TRBJ2-1 TRBV24-1 NA TGTGCCACCAGTGATCCGACGGACAGGGTCGATGAGCAGTTCTTC CATSDPTDRVDEQFF
NA TRBJ1-5 TRBV10-3 NA TGTGCCATCTCAGGGACCAATCAGCCCCAGCATTTT CAISGTNQPQHF
NA TRBJ1-1 TRBV6-2/TRBV6-3 NA TGTGCCAGCAGTTACACGGATGGAAGGGACACTGAAGCTTTCTTT CASSYTDGRDTEAFF
NA TRBJ2-1 TRBV7-9 NA TGTGCCAGCAGCTTAGAGGGACTTGAGCAGTTCTTC CASSLEGLEQFF
NA TRBJ1-3 TRBV19 NA TGTGCCAGTACCTTCACAGAGTTCTCTGGAAACACCATATATTTT CASTFTEFSGNTIYF
TRBD2 TRBJ2-1 TRBV20-1 NA TGCAGTGCTAGTCTAGCGGGAGGTGAGCAGTTCTTC CSASLAGGEQFF
TRBD2 TRBJ2-7 TRBV10-3 NA TGTGCCATCAGTGGGCGGAAGCTGGGGCTAGCGGGGGTTCGGTCCTACGAGCAGTACTTC CAISGRKLGLAGVRSYEQYF